This T cell receptor beta chain was retrieved from a study of T cell responses to AZD1222 COVID-19 vaccine. General study points: Vaccine-associated CD4 TCRs ranged over spike, dominating at 160-218 and 743-854. Two doses of AZD1222 preceded a rise in Spike-specific TCR breadth and depth. Baseline seropositivity occurred in only a handful of AZD1222 recipients.

This table comes from immunoSEQ multiplex PCR, and its TCRdb copy is limited to in-frame clones, with some not included. The sample lists some 180,000 clones, about nine tenths occurring once. As concerns this clone: The antigen remains unidentified.

Sequencing was performed on peripheral blood, taken 28 days after the second AZD1222 dose. This receptor was obtained from an adult who received the AZD1222 COVID-19 vaccine.

CDR3 residues: CASSGGGDRYLNYGYTF. CDR3 nucleotides: TGTGCCAGCAGCGGGGGCGGCGACAGGTACCTTAACTATGGCTACACCTTC. The gene calls are TRBV11-2 and TRBJ1-2; possible D gene TRBD1, 6 bases. Germline V gene data show CDR1 as SGHAT and CDR2 as FQNNGV. V dropped 5 bases and J dropped 1 base, with 20 bases sitting between them. The CDR3 is 17 amino acids.